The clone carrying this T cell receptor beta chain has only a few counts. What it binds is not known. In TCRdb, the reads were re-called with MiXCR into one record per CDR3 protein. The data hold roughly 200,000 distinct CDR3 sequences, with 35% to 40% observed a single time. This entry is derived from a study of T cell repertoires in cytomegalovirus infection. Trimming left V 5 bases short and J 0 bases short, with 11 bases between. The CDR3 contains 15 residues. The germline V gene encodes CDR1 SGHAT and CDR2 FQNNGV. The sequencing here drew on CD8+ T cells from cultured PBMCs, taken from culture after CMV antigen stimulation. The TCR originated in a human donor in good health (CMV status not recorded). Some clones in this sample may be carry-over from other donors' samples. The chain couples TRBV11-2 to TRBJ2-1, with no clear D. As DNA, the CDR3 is TGTGCCAGCAGCCGGTCGGGCAGCTCCTACAATGAGCAGTTCTTC. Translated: CASSRSGSSYNEQFF.